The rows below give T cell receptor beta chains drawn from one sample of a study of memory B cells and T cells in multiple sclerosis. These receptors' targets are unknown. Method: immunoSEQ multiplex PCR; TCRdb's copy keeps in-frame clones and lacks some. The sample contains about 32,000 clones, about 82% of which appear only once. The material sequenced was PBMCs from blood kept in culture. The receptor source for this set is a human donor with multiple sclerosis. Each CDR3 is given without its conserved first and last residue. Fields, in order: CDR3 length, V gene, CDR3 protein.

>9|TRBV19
ASSMTYEQY
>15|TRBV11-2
ASSFPVGRGTSYEQY
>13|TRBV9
ASSVQGFGTDTQY
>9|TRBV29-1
STTQTETQY
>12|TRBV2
ASNFRGRDGEQY
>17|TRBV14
ASSQWWSGRTPLTDTQY
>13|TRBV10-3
AISDSDRMNTEAF
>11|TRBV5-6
ASSPSGAYEQY
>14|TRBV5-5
ASSLRLAGGPDEQF
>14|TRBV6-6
ASSYRTGVGYNEQF
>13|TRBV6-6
ASSSGLAAYNEQF
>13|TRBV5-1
ASSWSTGANYGYT
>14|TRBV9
AGTATGARGTDTQY
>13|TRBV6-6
ASSAVMDRGRGYT
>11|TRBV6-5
ASSITGAYGYT
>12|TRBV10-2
ASNTGTGTFGAF
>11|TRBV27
ASSFGGNTEAF
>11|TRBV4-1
ASSQVIGYEQY
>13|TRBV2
ASSEPSGRAHEQY
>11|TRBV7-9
ASSTTSLHEQY
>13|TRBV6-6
ASSGRTGGQETQY
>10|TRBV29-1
SVEKGAGEQF